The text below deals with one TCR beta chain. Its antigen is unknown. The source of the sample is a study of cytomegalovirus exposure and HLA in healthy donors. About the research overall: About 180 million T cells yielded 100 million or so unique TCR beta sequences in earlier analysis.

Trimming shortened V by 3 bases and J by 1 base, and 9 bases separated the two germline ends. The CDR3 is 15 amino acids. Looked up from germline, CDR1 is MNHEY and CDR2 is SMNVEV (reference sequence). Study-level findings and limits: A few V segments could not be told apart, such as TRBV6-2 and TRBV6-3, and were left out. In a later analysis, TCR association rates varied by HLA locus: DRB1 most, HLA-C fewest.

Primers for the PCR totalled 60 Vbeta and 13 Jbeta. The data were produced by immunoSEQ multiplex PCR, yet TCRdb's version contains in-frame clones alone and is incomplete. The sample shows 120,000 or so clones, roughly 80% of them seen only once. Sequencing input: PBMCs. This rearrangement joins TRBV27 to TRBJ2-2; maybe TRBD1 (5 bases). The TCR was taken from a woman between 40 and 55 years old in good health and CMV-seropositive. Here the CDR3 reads CASSFSTGNTGELFF. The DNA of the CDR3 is TGTGCCAGCAGTTTTAGTACAGGGAACACCGGGGAGCTGTTTTTT.